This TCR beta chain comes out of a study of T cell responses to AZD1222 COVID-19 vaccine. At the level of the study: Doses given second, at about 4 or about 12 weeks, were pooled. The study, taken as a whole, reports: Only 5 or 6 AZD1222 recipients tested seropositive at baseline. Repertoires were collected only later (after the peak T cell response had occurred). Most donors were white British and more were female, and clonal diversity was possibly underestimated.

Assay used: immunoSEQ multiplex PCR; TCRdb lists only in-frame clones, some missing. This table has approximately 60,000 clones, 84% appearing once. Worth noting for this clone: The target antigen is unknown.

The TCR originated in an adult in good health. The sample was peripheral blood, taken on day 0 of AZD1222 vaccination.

The CDR3 nucleotides are TGCGCCAGCAGCCAGGACAGGGTAAATAGCAATCAGCCCCAGCATTTT. Translating gives CASSQDRVNSNQPQHF. This chain connects TRBV4-3 to TRBJ1-5; 8 bases are a match to TRBD1. This CDR3 is 16 amino acids long. With 3 bases clipped from V and 0 bases from J, the junction kept 4 bases outside the gene matches. Germline V CDR1 and CDR2: LGHNA, YSLEER.